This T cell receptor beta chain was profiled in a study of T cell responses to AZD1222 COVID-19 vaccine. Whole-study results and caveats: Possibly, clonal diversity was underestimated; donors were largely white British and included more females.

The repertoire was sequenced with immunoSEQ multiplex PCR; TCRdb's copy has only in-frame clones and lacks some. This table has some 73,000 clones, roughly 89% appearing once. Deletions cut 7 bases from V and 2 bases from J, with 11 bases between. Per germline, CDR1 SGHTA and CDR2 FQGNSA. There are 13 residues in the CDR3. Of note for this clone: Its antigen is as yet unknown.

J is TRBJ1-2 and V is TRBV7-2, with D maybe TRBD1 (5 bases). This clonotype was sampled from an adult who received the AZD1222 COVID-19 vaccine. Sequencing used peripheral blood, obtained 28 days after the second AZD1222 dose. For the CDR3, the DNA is TGTGCCAGCACCTTTGGGGGGAACTATGGCTACACCTTC. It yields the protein CASTFGGNYGYTF.